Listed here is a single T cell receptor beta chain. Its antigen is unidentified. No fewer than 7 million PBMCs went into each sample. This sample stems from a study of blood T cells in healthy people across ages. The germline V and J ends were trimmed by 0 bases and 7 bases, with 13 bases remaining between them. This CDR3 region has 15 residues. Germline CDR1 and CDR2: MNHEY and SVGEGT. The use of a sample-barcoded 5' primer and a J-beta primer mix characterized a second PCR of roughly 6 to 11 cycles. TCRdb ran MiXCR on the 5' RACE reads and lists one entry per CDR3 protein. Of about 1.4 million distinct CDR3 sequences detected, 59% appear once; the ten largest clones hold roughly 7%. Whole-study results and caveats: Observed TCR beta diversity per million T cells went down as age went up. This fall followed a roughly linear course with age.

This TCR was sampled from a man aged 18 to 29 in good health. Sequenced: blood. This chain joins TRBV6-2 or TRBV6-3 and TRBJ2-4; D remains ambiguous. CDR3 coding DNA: TGTGCCAGCAGTTACTCGAGGCAACCCGGCAACATTCAGTACTTC. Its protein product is CASSYSRQPGNIQYF.